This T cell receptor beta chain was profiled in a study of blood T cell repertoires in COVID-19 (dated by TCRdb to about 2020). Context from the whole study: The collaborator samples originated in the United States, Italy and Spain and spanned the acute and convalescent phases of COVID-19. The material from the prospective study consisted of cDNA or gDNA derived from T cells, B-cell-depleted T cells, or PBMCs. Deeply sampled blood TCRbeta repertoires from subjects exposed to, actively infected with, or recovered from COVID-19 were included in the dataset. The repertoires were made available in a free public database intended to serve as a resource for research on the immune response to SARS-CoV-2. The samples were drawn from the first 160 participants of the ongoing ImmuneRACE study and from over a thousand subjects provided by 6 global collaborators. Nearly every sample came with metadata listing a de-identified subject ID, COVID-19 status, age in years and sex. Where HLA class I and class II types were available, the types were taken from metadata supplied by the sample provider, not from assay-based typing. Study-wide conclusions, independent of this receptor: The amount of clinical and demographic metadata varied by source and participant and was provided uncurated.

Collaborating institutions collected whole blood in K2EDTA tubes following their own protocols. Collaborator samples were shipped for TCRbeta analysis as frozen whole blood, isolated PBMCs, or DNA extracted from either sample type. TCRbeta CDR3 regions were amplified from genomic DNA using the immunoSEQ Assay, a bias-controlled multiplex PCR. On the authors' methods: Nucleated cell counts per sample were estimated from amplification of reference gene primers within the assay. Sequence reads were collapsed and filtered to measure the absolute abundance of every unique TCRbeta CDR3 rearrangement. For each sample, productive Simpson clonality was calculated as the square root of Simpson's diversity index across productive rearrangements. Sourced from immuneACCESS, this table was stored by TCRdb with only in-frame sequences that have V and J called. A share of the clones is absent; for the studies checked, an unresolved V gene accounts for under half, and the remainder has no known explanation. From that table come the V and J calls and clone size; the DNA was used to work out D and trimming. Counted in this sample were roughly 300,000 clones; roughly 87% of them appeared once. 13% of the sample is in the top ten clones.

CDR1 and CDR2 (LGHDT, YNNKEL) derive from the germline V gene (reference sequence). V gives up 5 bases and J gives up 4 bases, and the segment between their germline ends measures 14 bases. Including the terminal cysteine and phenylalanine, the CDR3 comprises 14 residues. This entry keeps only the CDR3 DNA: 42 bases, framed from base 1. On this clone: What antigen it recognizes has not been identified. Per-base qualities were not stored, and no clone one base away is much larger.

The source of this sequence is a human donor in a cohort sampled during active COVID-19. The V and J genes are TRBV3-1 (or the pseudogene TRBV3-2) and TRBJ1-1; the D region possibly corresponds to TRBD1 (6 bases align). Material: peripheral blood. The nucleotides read TGTGCCAGCAGCACGAGGGGGTTAAGCACTGAAGCTTTCTTT. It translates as CASSTRGLSTEAFF.